What follows describes a single T cell receptor beta chain. Its antigen is not identified. Every sample yielded at least 6.5 million isolated PBMCs. The data were obtained in a study of blood T cells in healthy people across ages. With a J-beta primer mix and a sample-barcoded 5' primer, a second PCR ran about 7 to 11 cycles. Any given sample supplied a minimum of 2.5 million CDR3-containing paired-end reads. TCRdb re-analysed the 5' RACE reads in MiXCR, keeping a single row per CDR3 protein. The sample shows roughly 800,000 distinct CDR3 sequences, roughly 64% of them seen only once. Study conclusions and caveats: Naive T cell percentage and TCR beta diversity correlated strongly. Total diversity from one million sequenced T cells was likely underestimated.

This clonotype originated in a man in his thirties or forties in good health. The sample consisted of blood.

CDR3 coding DNA: TGTGCCAGCAGACTAGGGAGGGAGGATGAGCAGTTCTTC. Its protein product is CASRLGREDEQFF. V gene TRBV28 combines with J gene TRBJ2-1; 7 nucleotides line up with TRBD2. The trim removed 6 bases at V and 8 bases at J, leaving 7 bases unmatched. CDR3 length equals 13 residues. Germline V lookup: CDR1 MDHEN, CDR2 SYDVKM.